The present TCR beta chain was sequenced within a study of T-cell reconstitution after alpha-beta-depleted transplantation in children. CDR1 and CDR2 (germline): LNHDA, SQIVND (reference sequence). This CDR3 spans 14 amino acids. V lost 0 bases, J lost 3 bases, and 8 bases lay in between. A library of TCRbeta sequences, prepared with unique molecular identifiers, was generated. TCRdb itself ran the PCR reads through MiXCR, one entry per CDR3 protein. The sample holds approximately 88,000 distinct CDR3 sequences, 9.5% to 15% seen once. The genes are TRBV19 and TRBJ1-2, with D uncertain. The specimen comprised PBMCs from the stem cell graft donor, sampled from the stem cell graft. The TCR was taken from a human donor who donated a stem cell graft to a child with inherited bone marrow failure. The CDR3: CASSIDRDHYGYTF. The CDR3 nucleotides are TGTGCCAGTAGTATAGATAGAGACCACTATGGCTACACCTTC.